This TCR beta chain was observed in a study of blood T cell repertoires in COVID-19 (dated by TCRdb to 2019 to 2021). With regard to the full study: Samples from collaborators originated in the United States, Italy and Spain and spanned both the acute and convalescent phases of COVID-19. Subjects who had been exposed to COVID-19, were actively infected with it, or had recovered from it provided the deeply sampled blood TCRbeta repertoires that made up the dataset. The samples were drawn from two sources: the first 160 participants of the ongoing ImmuneRACE study, and 1,000 to 1,500 subjects contributed by 6 global collaborators. A freely available public database, intended as a resource for researchers studying the immune response to SARS-CoV-2, is where the repertoires were released. A de-identified subject ID, COVID-19 status, age in years and sex were almost always included in the sample metadata. Where available, HLA class I and class II types were taken from metadata supplied by the sample provider and were not determined by assay-based typing. The prospective study material was composed of cDNA or gDNA derived from T cells, B-cell-depleted T cells, or PBMCs. Results the study describes overall, beyond this receptor: Clinical and demographic metadata were provided uncurated, with the amount varying by source and participant.

The immunoSEQ Assay, a bias-controlled multiplex PCR, was used to amplify TCRbeta CDR3 regions from genomic DNA. Per the original workflow: Nucleated cell counts per sample were estimated from amplification of reference gene primers within the assay. To quantify the absolute abundance of each unique TCRbeta CDR3 rearrangement, sequence reads were collapsed and filtered. For each sample, productive Simpson clonality was calculated as the square root of Simpson's diversity index over productive rearrangements. TCRdb obtained this table from immuneACCESS and retained in-frame rearrangements with V and J assigned. These tables miss some clones; where compared with another copy, unresolved V genes account for less than half of the shortfall, and the remainder is unexplained. V, J and clone size are those of that table, while D and trimming were read from the DNA. This sample gives around 200,000 clones in total; around 80% of them show up just once. The top ten constitute 13% to 15% of the sample.

Remarks on this clone: What this receptor recognizes is not known. Base qualities are missing; no much larger clone stands one base away.

The CDR3, from cysteine to phenylalanine, totals 11 residues. Only the CDR3 part of the read is kept: 33 bases, read in frame from the first base. V sheds 5 bases and J sheds 6 bases, leaving 5 bases between their ends. In Seattle, one collaborating source enrolled patients while the infection was active and tracked those patients longitudinally over the course of disease. The collaborating institutions used their own protocols to collect whole blood in K2EDTA tubes. Collaborator samples were shipped for TCRbeta analysis as frozen whole blood, isolated PBMCs, or DNA extracted from either sample type.

Sequenced: peripheral blood. The rearrangement joined TRBV12-3 or TRBV12-4 to TRBJ2-1; the D segment cannot be called with confidence. The TCR originated in a woman in her 70s with COVID-19, enrolled during active disease. In nucleotide form, the sequence is TGTGCCAGCAGTCCCCTCAATGAGCAGTTCTTC. Its product reads: CASSPLNEQFF.